Here is one T cell receptor (beta chain) with its context. Its target is unknown. Positive CCR7 selection of CD45RO-negative cells yielded the naive CD8 cells, and terminally differentiated effector memory CD45RA+ cells were excluded. Donors were Caucasian adults residing in Nashville, Tennessee, USA. Profiled with immunoSEQ multiplex PCR; TCRdb holds only in-frame clones, not every one. This table holds some 2.1 million clones, just over 90% found once. The CDR3 spans 14 residues. Germline V gene lookup returns CDR1 MNHEY and CDR2 SVGAGI. Trimming removed 4 bases at V and 3 bases at J, with 13 bases between. The sample originates from a study of shared clonotypes between healthy human individuals. Study-wide points: A few donors had around 5.5% of their naive CD4 clonotypes in common.

Material for sequencing was naive CD8+ T cells from PBMCs. This receptor was obtained from a man aged 18 to 29 in good health. Some clones in this sample may be carry-over from other donors' samples. The chain uses TRBV6-5 and TRBJ2-7; no clear D gene. This CDR3 reads CASSFSDSGYEQYF. Here the CDR3 DNA reads TGTGCCAGCAGTTTCTCTGACTCCGGCTACGAGCAGTACTTC.